These 22 T cell receptor beta chains originate from one sample sequenced in a study of human thymus T cells. Thymus tissue was removed during corrective cardiac surgery. TCRdb's copy holds only in-frame clones and misses some; the assay was immunoSEQ multiplex PCR. The sample yields about 78,000 clones, 90% to 97% seen once. Sequencing was performed on thymus tissue. These receptors were obtained from a boy less than two years old with a congenital heart defect but otherwise immunologically healthy.

The rearrangement joins TRBV4-2 to TRBJ2-1; 9 positions match TRBD2. This CDR3 comprises 20 residues. CDR1 is LGHNA and CDR2 is YNFKEQ in the germline V gene. The trim removed 0 bases at V and 8 bases at J, leaving 20 bases unmatched. The CDR3 region is CASSQERGYRLAGSPDEQFF. The CDR3 DNA reads TGTGCCAGCAGCCAAGAGCGGGGTTATCGGCTAGCGGGATCCCCTGATGAGCAGTTCTTC.

The chain links TRBV11-1 to TRBJ2-7; 10 nucleotides match TRBD1. Germline V lookup: CDR1 SGHAT, CDR2 FQDESV (reference sequence). The CDR3 sequence is 16 residues long. The V gene end was trimmed by 1 base and the J gene end by 3 bases; junction bases not matched to a gene: 6. The CDR3 DNA follows: TGTGCCAGCAGCTTAGGGTCGGGGACAGGGGACTACGAGCAGTACTTC. Translating gives CASSLGSGTGDYEQYF.

The chain is built from TRBV6-5 and TRBJ1-5; D ambiguous. Trimming left V 4 bases short and J 0 bases short, with 7 bases between. CDR1 is MNHEY and CDR2 is SVGAGI in the germline V gene. The CDR3 runs to 14 residues. The CDR3 coding sequence is TGTGCCAGCAGTTCGATAAATAGCAATCAGCCCCAGCATTTT. It translates to CASSSINSNQPQHF.

This sequence joins TRBV4-2 and TRBJ1-5; D is possibly TRBD1 (6 bases). Trimming took 6 bases from V and 7 from J, leaving 19 bases between them. The germline V gene encodes CDR1 LGHNA and CDR2 YNFKEQ. CDR3 length: 15 residues. The CDR3: CASRPAEGVKQPQHF. The CDR3 DNA follows: TGTGCCAGCAGACCAGCCGAGGGGGTTAAGCAGCCCCAGCATTTT.

The gene calls are TRBV30 and TRBJ2-2; D is ambiguous. This CDR3 spans 13 amino acids. Germline V CDR1 and CDR2: GTSNPN, SVGIG (reference sequence). V lost 1 base, J lost 1 base, and 4 bases lay in between. This CDR3 is CAWSDRNTGELFF. DNA for the CDR3: TGTGCCTGGAGTGATAGGAACACCGGGGAGCTGTTTTTT.

This clone has just one count. V usage is TRBV5-5 and J usage is TRBJ1-5; D is ambiguous. CDR3 length: 14 amino acids. Trimming removed 1 base from V and 6 bases from J, with 11 bases in between. Per germline, CDR1 SGHKS and CDR2 YYEKEE (reference sequence). In DNA form, the CDR3 reads TGTGCCAGCAGCTTGAGCTGGGCGGGTCAGCCCCAGCATTTT. It translates to CASSLSWAGQPQHF.

The genes are TRBV4-1 and TRBJ2-3; 8 nucleotides match TRBD2. Trimming at V came to 1 base and at J to 4 bases, leaving 13 bases not matched to a gene. Germline V gives CDR1 MGHRA, CDR2 YSYEKL. CDR3 length: 18 amino acids. This CDR3 is CASSQGWGGGGRPDTQYF. CDR3 coding DNA: TGCGCCAGCAGCCAAGGTTGGGGCGGCGGGGGGAGGCCAGATACGCAGTATTTT.

This sequence joins TRBV5-1 and TRBJ2-1; 12 bases agree with TRBD2. Losses at the gene ends were 4 bases for V and 4 bases for J; bases not matched to a gene: 3. Germline CDR1 and CDR2: SGHRS and YFSETQ. The CDR3 consists of 15 residues. This CDR3 is CASSRGLAGYNEQFF. The CDR3 DNA sequence: TGCGCCAGCAGCCGGGGACTAGCGGGTTACAATGAGCAGTTCTTC. Based on the CDR3 plus reference TRBV5-1 and TRBJ2-1, the full variable domain is KAGVTQTPRYLIKTRGQQVTLSCSPISGHRSVSWYQQTPGQGLQFLFEYFSETQRNKGNFPGRFSGRQFSNSRSEMNVSTLELGDSALYLCASSRGLAGYNEQFFGPGTRLTVL.

This clone was recorded once. V and J are TRBV7-6 and TRBJ2-3; tentatively, D is TRBD1 (6 bases). This CDR3 is 16 amino acids long. V was trimmed by 4 bases and J by 0 bases, leaving 14 bases between them. The germline gives CDR1 SGHVS, CDR2 FNYEAQ. CDR3 amino acids: CASSSRQVQSTDTQYF. CDR3 coding DNA: TGTGCCAGCAGCTCTCGACAGGTCCAAAGCACAGATACGCAGTATTTT.

J is TRBJ2-1 and V is TRBV27; 11 nucleotides align to TRBD2. Losses at the gene ends were 5 bases for V and 5 bases for J; bases not matched to a gene: 11. The CDR3 is made up of 17 amino acids. Germline lookup yields CDR1 MNHEY and CDR2 SMNVEV (reference sequence). CDR3 sequence (DNA): TGTGCCAGCAGTCCCTTGACTAGCGGGGAAACGAACAATGAGCAGTTCTTC. Its protein product is CASSPLTSGETNNEQFF.

The genes are TRBV2 and TRBJ1-5; 7 nucleotides agree with TRBD1. This CDR3 contains 15 residues. J gave up 4 bases and V 2 bases, and 5 bases lay outside the gene matches. Germline-derived CDR1 and CDR2 are SNHLY and FYNNEI. The CDR3: CASSESGGENQPQHF. The CDR3 bases are TGTGCCAGCAGTGAATCAGGGGGGGAGAATCAGCCCCAGCATTTT.

The chain couples TRBV5-1 to TRBJ1-1; 7 nucleotides agree with TRBD1. The CDR3 is made up of 17 amino acids. Germline assignment: CDR1 SGHRS and CDR2 YFSETQ. The V segment lost 0 bases and the J segment 1 base; nucleotides outside the gene matches: 9. The CDR3 sequence: CASSLAPLQGRNTEAFF. The CDR3 nucleotides read TGCGCCAGCAGCTTGGCCCCCCTACAGGGGAGGAACACTGAAGCTTTCTTT.

This clone was picked up one time. The rearrangement uses TRBV6-6 and TRBJ1-6; D may be TRBD1 (6 bases). The CDR3 sequence is 14 residues long. CDR1 is MNHNY and CDR2 is SVGAGI in the germline V gene (reference sequence). The V end was cut by 1 base, the J end by 7 bases, with 8 bases between. The CDR3 nucleotides are TGTGCCAGCAGTTACTGGCAGGGGAATTCACCCCTCCACTTT. This gives the protein CASSYWQGNSPLHF.

The chain links TRBV11-2 to TRBJ1-4; 8 bases match TRBD1. The CDR3 covers 15 residues. CDR1 and CDR2 from the germline V gene are SGHAT and FQNNGV. Trimming removed 5 bases from V and 7 bases from J; junction bases left unmatched: 9. The DNA for the CDR3 is TGTGCCAGCAGCCTTTGGCAGGGGGCAGGTGAAAAACTGTTTTTT. This gives the protein CASSLWQGAGEKLFF.

J is TRBJ1-1 and V is TRBV5-4; 12 nucleotides match TRBD1. Germline V gene lookup returns CDR1 SGHNT and CDR2 YYREEE (reference sequence). The junction had 11 bases not matched to a gene; V was cut back by 3 bases and J by 5 bases. The CDR3 runs to 17 residues. CDR3 in amino acids: CASSSKPPGQGATEAFF. In nucleotides, the CDR3 is TGTGCCAGCAGCTCAAAGCCTCCGGGACAGGGGGCAACTGAAGCTTTCTTT.

The chain recombines TRBV18 with TRBJ1-3; no clear D. CDR3 length: 14 amino acids. V was shortened by 4 bases and J by 4 bases, with 11 bases between the two germline ends. Germline values: CDR1 KGHSH, CDR2 LQKENI. CDR3 nucleotides: TGTGCCAGCTCACGAAAGATACAGGGAAACACCATATATTTT. It specifies CASSRKIQGNTIYF.

The gene calls are TRBV7-6 and TRBJ1-1, with D unresolved. The CDR3 consists of 16 residues. V shed 7 bases and J shed 0 bases, with 18 bases lying between them. Germline CDR1 is SGHVS and CDR2 is FNYEAQ. The CDR3 sequence is CASTLPTYPMNTEAFF. The CDR3 DNA reads TGTGCCAGCACATTACCGACCTACCCCATGAACACTGAAGCTTTCTTT.

The chain joins TRBV5-4 to TRBJ2-5; possibly TRBD2 for D (6 bases). The germline V and J ends were trimmed by 2 bases and 5 bases, with 13 bases remaining between them. The germline V gene has CDR1 SGHNT and CDR2 YYREEE (reference sequence). This CDR3 is built from 14 residues. The CDR3 coding sequence is TGTGCCAGCAGCTTCAGAGCGGAGGGGGAGACCCAGTACTTC. Its protein is CASSFRAEGETQYF.

This rearrangement joins TRBV10-3 to TRBJ2-3; 8 nucleotides line up with TRBD1. V dropped 0 bases and J dropped 2; count of bases not matched to a gene: 13. The germline gives CDR1 ENHRY, CDR2 SYGVKD. This CDR3 spans 19 amino acids. The CDR3: CAISESVQGAMPTTDTQYF. The CDR3 DNA is TGTGCCATCAGTGAGTCTGTCCAGGGGGCGATGCCCACCACAGATACGCAGTATTTT.

The chain has TRBV6-1 and TRBJ2-5; D remains ambiguous. CDR3 size: 18 residues. CDR1 MNHNS and CDR2 SASEGT come from the germline V gene. V lost 2 bases to trimming and J lost 0 bases, with 19 bases between them. The CDR3 DNA is TGTGCCAGCAGTGAACGGCAGAGACTCAAGAGGTACCAAGAGACCCAGTACTTC. Its protein is CASSERQRLKRYQETQYF.

V gene TRBV19 combines with J gene TRBJ2-2; 8 bases agree with TRBD1. The CDR3 contains 20 residues. CDR1 LNHDA and CDR2 SQIVND come from the germline V gene (reference sequence). The V segment lost 4 bases and the J segment 5 bases; nucleotides outside the gene matches: 21. CDR3 sequence reads: CASSTPPRGRTNLRTGELFF. The CDR3 DNA sequence: TGTGCCAGTAGTACCCCCCCCAGGGGGCGCACCAACCTGAGGACCGGGGAGCTGTTTTTT.

The rearrangement joins TRBV6-1 to TRBJ1-5; D is uncertain. Germline V gene sequence: CDR1 MNHNS, CDR2 SASEGT. Deletions cut 2 bases from V and 2 bases from J, with 7 bases between. The CDR3 has 14 residues. The CDR3 region is CASSEKGCNQPQHF. The CDR3 DNA is TGTGCCAGCAGTGAAAAAGGGTGCAATCAGCCCCAGCATTTT.